This T cell receptor beta chain came from a study of blood T cell repertoires in COVID-19. Unmatched junction bases numbered 1, after V lost 1 base and J lost 1 base. The CDR3 spans 15 residues. The germline gives CDR1 KGHSH, CDR2 LQKENI. In the original workflow: Estimation of nucleated cell counts was performed using reference gene primer amplification. The method was immunoSEQ multiplex PCR; TCRdb's version includes in-frame clones alone and lacks a portion of them. The DNA was the basis for D and trimming; V, J and clone size are from that table. The sample lists roughly 220,000 clones; around 84% were seen once.

The chain links TRBV18 to TRBJ2-1; 7 bases agree with TRBD2. Material: peripheral blood. The clonotype comes from a young man with active or convalescent COVID-19. The chain's CDR3 is CASSPRRESYNEQFF. For the CDR3, the DNA is TGTGCCAGCTCACCACGGCGGGAGTCCTACAATGAGCAGTTCTTC.